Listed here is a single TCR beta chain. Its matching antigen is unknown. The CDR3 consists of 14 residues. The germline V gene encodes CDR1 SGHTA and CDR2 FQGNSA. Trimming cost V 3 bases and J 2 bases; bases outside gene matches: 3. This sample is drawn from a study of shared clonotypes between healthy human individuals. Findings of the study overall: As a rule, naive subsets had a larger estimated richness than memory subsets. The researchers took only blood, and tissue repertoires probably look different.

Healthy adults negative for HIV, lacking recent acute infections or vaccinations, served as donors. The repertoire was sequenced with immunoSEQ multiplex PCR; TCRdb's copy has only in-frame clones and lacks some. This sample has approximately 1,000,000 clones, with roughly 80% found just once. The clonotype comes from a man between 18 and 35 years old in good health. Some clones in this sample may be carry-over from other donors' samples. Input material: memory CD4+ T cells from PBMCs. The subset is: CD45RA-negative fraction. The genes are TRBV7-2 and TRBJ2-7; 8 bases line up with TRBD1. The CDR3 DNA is TGTGCCAGCAGCTTCCAACAGGGGGCCTACGAGCAGTACTTC. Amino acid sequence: CASSFQQGAYEQYF. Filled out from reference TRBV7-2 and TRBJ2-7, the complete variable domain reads GAGVSQSPSNKVTEKGKDVELRCDPISGHTALYWYRQSLGQGLEFLIYFQGNSAPDKSGLPSDRFSAERTGGSVSTLTIQRTQQEDSAVYLCASSFQQGAYEQYFGPGTRLTVT.